Below are 4 T cell receptor beta chains sequenced from a single sample in a study of siplizumab effects on memory and regulatory T cells. These TCRs' antigens remain unknown. TCRdb keeps only in-frame clones here, not all; method: immunoSEQ multiplex PCR. The data hold around 20,000 clones, with approximately 50% observed a single time. The mixed lymphocyte reaction cells were held in coculture (37°C) for around six days. Specimen: CFSE-low (dividing) CD4+ T cells sorted from an allogeneic mixed lymphocyte reaction. These receptors all stem from a human donor in good health; the cells came from an allogeneic mixed lymphocyte reaction.

The chain joins TRBV18 to TRBJ1-1; TRBD1 is a possible D gene (5 bases). The CDR3 sequence is 13 residues long. The V gene's germline CDR1 is KGHSH and CDR2 LQKENI. The ends were cut back, 4 bases at V and 1 base at J, with 7 bases in the middle. Written as DNA, the CDR3 is TGTGCCAGCTCACTGACAGAGAACACTGAAGCTTTCTTT. It translates to CASSLTENTEAFF.

A few counts support this clone. The CDR3 DNA follows: TGTGCCAGCAGCCAGCTGGCGCTAGCGGGGGTAGGGTACGAGCAGTACTTC. Translating it yields CASSQLALAGVGYEQYF. This chain joins TRBV7-6 and TRBJ2-7, with 10 nucleotides matching TRBD2. Germline loops: CDR1 SGHVS, CDR2 FNYEAQ. The length of the CDR3 is 17 residues. Trimming removed 5 bases from V and 4 bases from J; junction bases left unmatched: 14.

The V and J genes are TRBV7-3 and TRBJ1-1; D call uncertain. Between the trimmed V and J ends, which lost 3 bases and 1 base, there was a span of 6 bases. The CDR3 contains 13 residues. Per the germline V gene, CDR1 is SGHTA and CDR2 is FQGTGA. DNA for the CDR3: TGTGCCAGCAGCTTTAACTCGAACACTGAAGCTTTCTTT. Residues: CASSFNSNTEAFF.

This clone was counted a few times. This chain uses TRBV2 with TRBJ1-5; 7 positions match TRBD1. Trimming removed 6 bases from V and 4 bases from J; junction bases left unmatched: 9. CDR3 size: 15 residues. Germline CDR1 reads SNHLY; CDR2 reads FYNNEI. Here the CDR3 DNA reads TGTGCCAGCAGGCTTCACAGGGGCGAGAATCAGCCCCAGCATTTT. As protein: CASRLHRGENQPQHF.